The sequence of this T cell receptor (beta chain) was determined in a study of regulatory T cells in long-lasting Graves disease (dated by TCRdb to the early 2020s). Turning to the overall study: Persistent Graves' disease was defined as persistently positive TSH receptor autoantibodies together with antithyroid drug treatment for over 5 years. Patients with persistent Graves' disease were compared with patients with newly diagnosed Graves' disease using TCR sequencing and RNA sequencing of peripheral blood. The study was conducted in China and was registered as a clinical trial. A total of some 35 samples underwent TCR sequencing: about 13 from persistent and approximately 20 from newly diagnosed Graves' disease patients. Antithyroid drugs had been taken for approximately 10 years on average by persistent Graves' disease patients in the clinical cohort. What the work shows at the level of the full study, not this receptor alone: Sequencing and analysis were restricted to the TCR beta chain. Lower TCR Shannon entropy and fewer highly expanded clones were observed in persistent Graves' disease patients than in newly diagnosed patients, which suggested clonal expansion. More public clonotypes were shared among persistent patients (approximately 3,000) than among newly diagnosed patients (966). The small sample size was acknowledged by the authors as a limitation that may reduce accuracy. Preferential use of TRBV28, TRBJ1-2 and TRBJ2-5 was observed in persistent disease, whereas TRBV20-1 and TRBJ2-1 were favored in newly diagnosed disease. Because the primary lesion, thyroid tissue, could not be accessed, the study looked at peripheral blood alone.

The label giving this sample's time point can be read as: persistent/refractory GD, antithyroid drugs over 5 years with positive TRAb. For both TCR sequencing and RNA sequencing, RNA was extracted from PBMCs using TRIzol. Graves' disease was diagnosed according to American Thyroid Association guidelines. Patients for the study were recruited at an endocrinology department in Xi'an, China. Each patient gave around 9.2 milliliters of peripheral blood, collected in an EDTA anticoagulant tube. PBMCs were isolated by Ficoll Paque Plus density gradient separation without further T cell sorting. An Agilent 2100 Bioanalyzer and agarose gel were used to check RNA quality, while a NanoDrop 2000 measured RNA concentration. A word on this clonotype: The target of this receptor is not known. Per-nucleotide qualities are absent, and no much larger clonotype sits a single base away.

The library was generated by multiplex PCR. TCRdb lists the instrument as Illumina HiSeq 4000. iRepertoire HTBI primers and Arm-PCR amplification of CDR3 regions were used to construct TCR beta libraries. PCR products were gel purified before sequencing. In the source study's methods: Across samples, around 62 TRBV and roughly 13 TRBJ segments were identified and used for gene usage analysis of CDR3 amino acid clonotypes. Filtered high-quality paired reads were merged into contigs using COPE and FqMerger. Contigs were aligned with BLAST to IMGT TRBV, TRBD and TRBJ reference genes, and CDR3 was defined per IMGT. Highly expanded clones were defined as clonotypes with a frequency above 0.1%. Repertoire diversity was measured by Shannon entropy, and V-J evenness by the Gini coefficient. A clonotype was considered public if more than one individual shared it. TCRdb redid the processing of the public reads, applying fastp at Q25 and MiXCR, and retained in-frame beta chains. Each entry merges the rows of one CDR3 protein and shows their most common DNA and genes. These V and J calls rely on TCRdb rather than the paper's analysis. This sample comprises about 430,000 distinct CDR3 sequences, around 23% of them detected only once. The top ten clonotypes cover 13% to 15% of the sample.

Per the germline V gene, SGDLS is the CDR1 and YYNGEE is the CDR2. Trimming at the junction amounts to 0 bases on V and 1 base on J, and the germline ends lie 8 bases apart. The CDR3 runs 15 residues from the cysteine to the phenylalanine. Just CDR3 DNA is preserved here, 45 bases in frame from base 1. This receptor was taken from a female donor with Graves disease. Rearrangement joined TRBV9 to TRBJ1-5; the D gene remains uncertain. Sample: peripheral blood mononuclear cells (PBMCs), taken when the disease was refractory, from a patient treated with antithyroid drugs. The nucleotides are TGTGCCAGCAGCGTAGATGGCTTGAGCAATCAGCCCCAGCATTTT. The resulting protein is CASSVDGLSNQPQHF. The CDR3 plus the reference TRBV9 and TRBJ1-5 genes for the other parts give the full variable domain: DSGVTQTPKHLITATGQRVTLRCSPRSGDLSVYWYQQSLDQGLQFLIQYYNGEERAKGNILERFSAQQFPDLHSELNLSSLELGDSALYFCASSVDGLSNQPQHFGDGTRLSIL.